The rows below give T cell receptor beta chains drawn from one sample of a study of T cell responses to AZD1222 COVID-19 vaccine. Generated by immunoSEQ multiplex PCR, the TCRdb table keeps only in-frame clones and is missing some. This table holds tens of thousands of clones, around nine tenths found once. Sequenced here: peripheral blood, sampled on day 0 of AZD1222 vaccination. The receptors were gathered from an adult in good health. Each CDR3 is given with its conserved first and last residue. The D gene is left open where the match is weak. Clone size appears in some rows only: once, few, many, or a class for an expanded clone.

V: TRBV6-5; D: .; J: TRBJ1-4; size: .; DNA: TGTGCCAGCAGTCCCACCGGCGGGGGTATTGAAAAACTGTTTTTT; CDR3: CASSPTGGGIEKLFF
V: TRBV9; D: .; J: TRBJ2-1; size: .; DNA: TGTGCCAGCAGCGTAGGTCCTAGCCTGGGGAATGAGCAGTTCTTC; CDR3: CASSVGPSLGNEQFF
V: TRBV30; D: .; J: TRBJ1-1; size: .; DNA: TGTGCCTGGGCCTCAAGTCGGTGGACTGAAGCTTTCTTT; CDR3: CAWASSRWTEAFF
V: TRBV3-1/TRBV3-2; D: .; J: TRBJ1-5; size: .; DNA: TGTGCCAGCAGCCAAGATCCGACGGGCGACCAGCATTTT; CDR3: CASSQDPTGDQHF
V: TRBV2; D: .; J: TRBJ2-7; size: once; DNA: TGTGCCAGCGGGCAGGGTCCCTACGAGCAGTACTTC; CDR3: CASGQGPYEQYF
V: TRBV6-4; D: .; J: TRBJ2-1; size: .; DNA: TGTGCCAGCAGTGACTCGCCGAACGGGGAGCAGTTCTTC; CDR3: CASSDSPNGEQFF
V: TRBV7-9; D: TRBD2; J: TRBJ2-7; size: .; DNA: TGTGCCAGCAGCCCTCGGGGTAGCGGGAGCTCCTACGAGCAGTACTTC; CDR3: CASSPRGSGSSYEQYF
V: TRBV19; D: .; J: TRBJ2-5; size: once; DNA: TGTGCCAGTAGTATCCAAGAGACCCAGTACTTC; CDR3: CASSIQETQYF
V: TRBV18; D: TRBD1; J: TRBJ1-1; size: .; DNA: TGTGCCAGCTCACCGGGGACAGGGGACTACGCTTTCTTT; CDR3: CASSPGTGDYAFF
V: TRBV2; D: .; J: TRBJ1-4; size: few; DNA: TGTGCCAGCGCGGATGGGCAGGGCGCCGGTGCAACTAATGAAAAACTGTTTTTT; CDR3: CASADGQGAGATNEKLFF
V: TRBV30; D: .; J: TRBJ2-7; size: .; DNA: TGTGCCTGGACAGGGGACTCCTACGAGCAGTACTTC; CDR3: CAWTGDSYEQYF
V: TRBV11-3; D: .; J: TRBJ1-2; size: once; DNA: TGTGCCAGCAGCATCGACAGGCCGCGAGTAGAGTGTGGCTACACCTTC; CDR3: CASSIDRPRVECGYTF
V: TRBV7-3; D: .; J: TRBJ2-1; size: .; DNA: TGTGCCAGCAGCCCAGCCAATAACAATGAGCAGTTCTTC; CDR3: CASSPANNNEQFF
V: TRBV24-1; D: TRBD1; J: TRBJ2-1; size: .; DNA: TGTGCCACCATCCAGGGGGTGAGGAGGTTCTTC; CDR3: CATIQGVRRFF
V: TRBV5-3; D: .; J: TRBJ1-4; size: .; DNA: TGTGCCAGAAGCCAAAAACTGTTTTTT; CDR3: CARSQKLFF
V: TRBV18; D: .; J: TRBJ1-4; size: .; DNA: TGTGCCAGCTCCCAAGATAATGAAAAACTGTTTTTT; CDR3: CASSQDNEKLFF
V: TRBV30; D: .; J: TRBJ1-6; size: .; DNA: TGTGCCTGGAGGCGGGACACCCAAAATTCACCCCTCCACTTT; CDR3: CAWRRDTQNSPLHF
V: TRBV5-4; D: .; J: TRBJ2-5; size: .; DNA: TGTGCCAGCTCCGAGCCCAGCAGAGAGACCCAGTACTTC; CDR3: CASSEPSRETQYF
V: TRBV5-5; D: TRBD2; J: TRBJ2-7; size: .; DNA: TGTGCCAGCAGCTTGGTAGCGGGAGGCCTCAGCTCCTACGAGCAGTACTTC; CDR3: CASSLVAGGLSSYEQYF
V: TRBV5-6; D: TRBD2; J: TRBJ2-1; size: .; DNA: TGTGCCAGCAGCGGGGGACTAGCGGACCTCCACCAGCAGTTCTTC; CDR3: CASSGGLADLHQQFF
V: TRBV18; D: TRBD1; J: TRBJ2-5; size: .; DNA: TGTGCCAGCTCACCACAGCAGGTACAGGGGGCGTCTCAAGAGACCCAGTACTTC; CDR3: CASSPQQVQGASQETQYF
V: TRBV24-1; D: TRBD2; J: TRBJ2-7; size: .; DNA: TGTGCCACCAGTGACCAGGGGACTAGCGGACCCTCAGAGCAGTACTTC; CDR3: CATSDQGTSGPSEQYF
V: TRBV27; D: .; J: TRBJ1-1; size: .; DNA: TGTGCCAGCGGGGGGAGGACACTAGGACCGTTGAACACTGAAGCTTTCTTT; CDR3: CASGGRTLGPLNTEAFF
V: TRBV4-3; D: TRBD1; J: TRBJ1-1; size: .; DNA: TGCGCCAGCAGCCAAAGACCGGGACAGGGGGTGAGGACTGAAGCTTTCTTT; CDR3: CASSQRPGQGVRTEAFF
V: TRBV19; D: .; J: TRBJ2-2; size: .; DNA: TGTGCCAGTAGTAATGTGGTATGGGAGAACACCGGGGAGCTGTTTTTT; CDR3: CASSNVVWENTGELFF
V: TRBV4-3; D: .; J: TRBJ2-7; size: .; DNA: TGCGCCAGCAGCCAAGCCCGTGCCCAAGGGTACGAGCAGTACTTC; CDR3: CASSQARAQGYEQYF
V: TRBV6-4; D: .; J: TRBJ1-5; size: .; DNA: TGTGCCAGCAGTGACATCGGGGACGTCATCCCCAATCAGCCCCAGCATTTT; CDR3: CASSDIGDVIPNQPQHF
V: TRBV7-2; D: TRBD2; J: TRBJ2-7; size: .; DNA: TGTGCCAGCAGTGGTAGACTTTTTAGACCAGCGGGGTTCTCCTACGAGCAGTACTTC; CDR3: CASSGRLFRPAGFSYEQYF
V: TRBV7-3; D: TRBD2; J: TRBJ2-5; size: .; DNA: TGTGCCAGCAGCGCCGGATCCGGGAGGGCGGAGACCCAGTACTTC; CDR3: CASSAGSGRAETQYF